The 31 T cell receptor beta chains reported below all come from one sample, sequenced in a study of cytomegalovirus exposure and HLA in healthy donors. The PCR used 60 Vbeta and 13 Jbeta primers. Produced via immunoSEQ multiplex PCR; TCRdb's table is partial and in-frame only. The sample records around 280,000 clones, 80% to 90% being singletons. The material sequenced was PBMCs. The source of these receptors is a woman between 18 and 29 years old in good health and CMV-seronegative.

This rearrangement joins TRBV2 to TRBJ2-7, with 8 bases aligning to TRBD1. Germline lookup yields CDR1 SNHLY and CDR2 FYNNEI. The trim removed 6 bases at V and 2 bases at J, leaving 6 bases unmatched. The CDR3 is 14 amino acids. The CDR3 here is CASSPEQGAYEQYF. For the CDR3, the DNA is TGTGCCAGCAGCCCCGAACAGGGGGCCTACGAGCAGTACTTC.

V is TRBV5-1 and J is TRBJ2-7; 9 nucleotides agree with TRBD2. The CDR3 covers 15 residues. V shed 0 bases, J shed 1 base, and the junction held 2 bases outside the gene matches. CDR1 is SGHRS, CDR2 YFSETQ, per germline. CDR3 in DNA: TGCGCCAGCAGCTTGGGGGGACTAGCTTCCTACGAGCAGTACTTC. Translating gives CASSLGGLASYEQYF.

In regard to this clone: The same CDR3 can be traced to other DNA sequences in this sample. The V and J genes are TRBV30 and TRBJ1-5; TRBD1 might be the D (6 bases). There are 13 residues in the CDR3. CDR1 and CDR2 (germline): GTSNPN, SVGIG (reference sequence). V lost 2 bases and J lost 1, with 6 bases in between. The CDR3 here is CAWSTGSNQPQHF. In DNA, the CDR3 is TGTGCCTGGAGTACAGGGAGCAATCAGCCCCAGCATTTT.

The CDR3 loop is CASSPNRNSPLHF. Written as DNA, the CDR3 is TGTGCCAGCAGCCCAAACAGGAATTCACCCCTCCACTTT. This chain links TRBV27 with TRBJ1-6; D possibly corresponds to TRBD1 (5 bases). V shed 6 bases and J shed 7 bases, with 10 bases lying between them. The CDR3 length is 13 residues. Germline CDR1 and CDR2: MNHEY and SMNVEV (reference sequence).

The chain links TRBV5-4 to TRBJ2-3; TRBD2 matches 13 bases. This CDR3 has 17 residues. Germline V gene data show CDR1 as SGHNT and CDR2 as YYREEE (reference sequence). V gave up 2 bases and J gave up 1 base; unmatched junction bases: 4. The CDR3 is CASSFPGLAGGTDTQYF. CDR3 in DNA: TGTGCCAGCAGCTTCCCCGGACTAGCGGGGGGCACAGATACGCAGTATTTT. Combining the CDR3 with reference TRBV5-4 and TRBJ2-3 gives the whole variable domain ETGVTQSPTHLIKTRGQQVTLRCSSQSGHNTVSWYQQALGQGPQFIFQYYREEENGRGNFPPRFSGLQFPNYSSELNVNALELDDSALYLCASSFPGLAGGTDTQYFGPGTRLTVL.

This clone was seen once. V gene TRBV7-8 combines with J gene TRBJ2-1; 7 bases are a match to TRBD1. Per germline, CDR1 SGHVS and CDR2 FQNEAQ. Germline trimming cut 3 bases from V and 12 bases from J; bases unmatched to any gene: 5. CDR3 size: 12 residues. The CDR3 coding sequence is TGTGCCAGCAGCTTTCCCGGGACAGCGCAGTTCTTC. As protein: CASSFPGTAQFF.

V gene TRBV9 combines with J gene TRBJ1-5; the D gene is possibly TRBD1 (6 bases). V lost 3 bases and J lost 5, with 9 bases in between. This CDR3 region has 13 residues. Looked up from germline, CDR1 is SGDLS and CDR2 is YYNGEE. CDR3 sequence reads: CASSASGDQPQHF. For the CDR3, the DNA is TGTGCCAGCAGCGCTTCAGGGGATCAGCCCCAGCATTTT.

The V gene is TRBV19, the J gene TRBJ2-7; the match to TRBD2 covers 8 bases. V dropped 3 bases and J dropped 5; count of bases not matched to a gene: 6. Germline CDR1 and CDR2: LNHDA and SQIVND (reference sequence). The CDR3 sequence is 14 residues long. The CDR3 DNA follows: TGTGCCAGTAGTATCCGGGAGGGCAGCGACGAGCAGTACTTC. Translated, it gives CASSIREGSDEQYF.

The chain uses TRBV6-1 and TRBJ2-2; D remains unclear. The CDR3 loop spans 14 amino acids. Trimming stripped 5 bases from V and 1 base from J, with 8 bases between. CDR1 and CDR2 from the germline V gene are MNHNS and SASEGT. CDR3 sequence reads: CASSLFVNTGELFF. CDR3 nucleotides: TGTGCCAGCAGTCTGTTTGTGAACACCGGGGAGCTGTTTTTT.

The chain recombines TRBV18 with TRBJ1-6; 8 positions match TRBD1. Unmatched junction bases numbered 16, after V lost 2 bases and J lost 10 bases. This CDR3 has 18 residues. Germline CDR1 KGHSH, CDR2 LQKENI. The CDR3 reads CASSPSFPIQGAGSPLHF. The CDR3 DNA reads TGTGCCAGCTCACCATCATTTCCTATTCAGGGGGCCGGGTCACCCCTCCACTTT.

This chain uses TRBV5-1 with TRBJ1-2; D ambiguous. CDR1 and CDR2 (germline): SGHRS, YFSETQ. V was cut by 4 bases and J by 1 base, with 11 bases left in between. The CDR3 is 14 residues long. CDR3 DNA sequence: TGCGCCAGCAGCACTTCTTCAAGTAACTATGGCTACACCTTC. Translating it yields CASSTSSSNYGYTF.

V is TRBV2 and J is TRBJ1-3; no clear D. This CDR3 is built from 17 residues. Germline V gene sequence: CDR1 SNHLY, CDR2 FYNNEI. V lost 4 bases and J lost 0, with 16 bases in between. The CDR3 nucleotides are TGTGCCAGCAGTGTGGGCGGCCGGACTGCCTCTGGAAACACCATATATTTT. This codes for CASSVGGRTASGNTIYF.

V and J are TRBV6-1 and TRBJ1-2; TRBD1 matches at 7 bases. The CDR3 has 13 residues. The germline gives CDR1 MNHNS, CDR2 SASEGT. After removal of 2 bases from V and 3 bases from J, the junction contained 0 bases not matched to a gene. CDR3 sequence reads: CASSETGDYGYTF. The CDR3 region has the DNA TGTGCCAGCAGTGAAACAGGGGACTATGGCTACACCTTC.

CDR3 bases: TGTGCCAGCAGTAAGACAGGTCCCCAAGAGACCCAGTACTTC. Its translation is CASSKTGPQETQYF. The rearrangement joins TRBV27 to TRBJ2-5; the D gene is possibly TRBD1 (6 bases). The V end lost 5 bases, the J end lost 1 base, and 11 bases lay between the germline ends. The germline CDR1 and CDR2 sequences are MNHEY and SMNVEV (reference sequence). This CDR3 spans 14 amino acids.

CDR3 amino acids: CASSYFAVTREQYF. The CDR3 nucleotides read TGTGCCAGCAGCTATTTCGCCGTAACGAGAGAGCAGTACTTC. This chain joins TRBV7-4 and TRBJ2-7; D is unclear. This CDR3 has 14 residues. Trimming took off 4 bases at V and 7 bases at J, with 17 bases between the two ends. Germline V gene data show CDR1 as SGHVT and CDR2 as SQSDAQ.

V and J are TRBV12-2 and TRBJ1-5; the DNA was not used to check the table's D call, TRBD1. TRBV12-2 is shown as a pseudogene. The CDR3 has 17 amino acids. The CDR3 here is CASRLDSTGKSNQPQHF. CDR3 bases: TGTGCAAGTCGCTTAGACAGTACAGGGAAGAGCAATCAGCCCCAGCATTTT.

V usage is TRBV7-3 and J usage is TRBJ2-5; tentative D call: TRBD2 (6 bases). The DNA end favors TRBJ2-7, so the J call may be wrong. The V gene's germline CDR1 is SGHTA and CDR2 FQGTGA. The CDR3 covers 14 residues. This CDR3 reads CASSLGGDSYEQYF. The DNA of the CDR3 is TGTGCCAGCAGCTTAGGCGGGGACTCCTACGAGCAGTACTTC.

The chain employs TRBV30 and TRBJ2-1, with 14 nucleotides matching TRBD2. The CDR3 is 16 residues long. Germline V gene data show CDR1 as GTSNPN and CDR2 as SVGIG (reference sequence). Trimming at V came to 2 bases and at J to 8 bases, leaving 8 bases not matched to a gene. For the CDR3, the DNA is TGTGCCTGGAGTTCTGCGGGACTAGCGGGGGTTTATGAGCAGTTCTTC. Amino acid sequence: CAWSSAGLAGVYEQFF.

The chain uses TRBV9 and TRBJ1-2, with 7 bases fitting TRBD1. Germline V gives CDR1 SGDLS, CDR2 YYNGEE. The V segment lost 3 bases and the J segment 2 bases; nucleotides outside the gene matches: 16. The CDR3 totals 18 residues. DNA for the CDR3: TGTGCCAGCAGCGCCTGGGGGGACAGCTACCTGACCAACTATGGCTACACCTTC. Translating it yields CASSAWGDSYLTNYGYTF. Based on the CDR3 plus reference TRBV9 and TRBJ1-2, the full variable domain is DSGVTQTPKHLITATGQRVTLRCSPRSGDLSVYWYQQSLDQGLQFLIQYYNGEERAKGNILERFSAQQFPDLHSELNLSSLELGDSALYFCASSAWGDSYLTNYGYTFGSGTRLTVV.

The chain links TRBV18 to TRBJ2-5; 11 nucleotides match TRBD1. The CDR3 totals 16 residues. Germline CDR1 reads KGHSH; CDR2 reads LQKENI. The V segment lost 5 bases and the J segment 1 base; nucleotides outside the gene matches: 6. This CDR3 reads CASSSGQGAIQETQYF. The CDR3, as DNA: TGTGCCAGCTCATCCGGACAGGGGGCGATCCAAGAGACCCAGTACTTC.

J is TRBJ1-6 and V is TRBV6-5, with D hard to call. The V end lost 0 bases, the J end lost 14 bases, and 14 bases lay between the germline ends. This CDR3 has 14 amino acids. Germline V gene sequence: CDR1 MNHEY, CDR2 SVGAGI. The CDR3 nucleotides are TGTGCCAGCAGTTACTCGGGCATGGGAGTTTCCCTCCACTTT. As protein: CASSYSGMGVSLHF.

This CDR3 is CASSLSAVGRDTEAFF. For the CDR3, the DNA is TGTGCCAGCAGCCTCTCAGCGGTGGGAAGGGACACTGAAGCTTTCTTT. The genes are TRBV27 and TRBJ1-1; D uncertain. The germline V and J ends were trimmed by 6 bases and 3 bases, with 20 bases remaining between them. There are 16 residues in the CDR3. The germline V gene has CDR1 MNHEY and CDR2 SMNVEV (reference sequence).

The chain carries TRBV6-5 and TRBJ1-5; 8 bases are shared with TRBD1. Trimming cost V 0 bases and J 4 bases; bases outside gene matches: 2. This CDR3 has 15 residues. CDR1 is MNHEY and CDR2 is SVGAGI in the germline V gene. CDR3 region: CASSYSQGANQPQHF. The CDR3 nucleotides read TGTGCCAGCAGTTACTCGCAGGGGGCAAATCAGCCCCAGCATTTT.

The table lists this clone with a count of one. The V call is TRBV7-9, the J call TRBJ1-5; 8 bases line up with TRBD1. The germline CDR1 and CDR2 sequences are SEHNR and FQNEAQ (reference sequence). V was pared by 8 bases and J by 7 bases, with 10 bases of the junction left unmatched. The CDR3 covers 14 residues. This CDR3 reads CASGAGQAGQPQHF. In nucleotides, the CDR3 is TGTGCCAGCGGCGCGGGACAGGCGGGACAGCCCCAGCATTTT. The whole variable domain, filled in from reference TRBV7-9 and TRBJ1-5, reads DTGVSQNPRHKITKRGQNVTFRCDPISEHNRLYWYRQTLGQGPEFLTYFQNEAQLEKSRLLSDRFSAERPKGSFSTLEIQRTEQGDSAMYLCASGAGQAGQPQHFGDGTRLSIL.

This chain connects TRBV2 to TRBJ2-7; 7 bases match TRBD1. This CDR3 region has 14 residues. The germline gives CDR1 SNHLY, CDR2 FYNNEI. V lost 6 bases and J lost 2; bases outside the gene matches: 7. CDR3 DNA sequence: TGTGCCAGCAGCCGGGACAGTGGGCCCTACGAGCAGTACTTC. Protein sequence: CASSRDSGPYEQYF.

The chain couples TRBV19 to TRBJ1-6, with 7 bases that match TRBD1. Germline loops: CDR1 LNHDA, CDR2 SQIVND (reference sequence). V trimming: 1 base; J trimming: 8 bases; junction bases outside the gene matches: 5. This CDR3 comprises 15 residues. CDR3 nucleotide sequence: TGTGCCAGTAGTATAGCGGGAGGGGGCCATTCACCCCTCCACTTT. Amino acids: CASSIAGGGHSPLHF.

The chain combines TRBV30 with TRBJ1-2, with 8 bases aligning to TRBD1. V trimming: 4 bases; J trimming: 1 base; junction bases outside the gene matches: 14. Germline V gene data show CDR1 as GTSNPN and CDR2 as SVGIG (reference sequence). This CDR3 has 17 amino acids. CDR3 in amino acids: CAWTRDRISSVNYGYTF. CDR3 bases: TGTGCCTGGACCAGGGACAGGATCAGCTCCGTTAACTATGGCTACACCTTC.

This clone occurred once. The rearrangement uses TRBV21-1 and TRBJ2-5; the table assigns TRBD1, which was not confirmed against the DNA. TRBV21-1 constitutes a pseudogene. The CDR3 is 15 amino acids. DNA of the CDR3: TGTGCCAGCAGCAAAGCTTCGTCAGTACAAGAGACCCAGTACTTC. Translating gives CASSKASSVQETQYF.

This clone has a single count. Other DNA sequences in the sample encode the same CDR3. The V gene is TRBV6-4, the J gene TRBJ2-3, with a tentative D call TRBD1 (7 bases). Deletions cut 4 bases from V and 3 bases from J, with 11 bases between. The germline gives CDR1 MRHNA, CDR2 SNTAGT. This CDR3 region has 14 residues. The CDR3 is CASSGAGGTDTQYF. CDR3 nucleotide sequence: TGTGCCAGCAGTGGGGCAGGGGGGACAGATACGCAGTATTTT.

The chain uses TRBV18 and TRBJ1-5, with 7 positions matching TRBD1. The V gene end was trimmed by 3 bases and the J gene end by 3 bases; junction bases not matched to a gene: 2. The CDR3 length is 14 residues. The germline CDR1 and CDR2 sequences are KGHSH and LQKENI. CDR3 sequence reads: CASSPQGDNQPQHF. As DNA, the CDR3 is TGTGCCAGCTCACCTCAGGGGGACAATCAGCCCCAGCATTTT. Drawing the rest from reference TRBV18 and TRBJ1-5, the complete variable domain is NAGVMQNPRHLVRRRGQEARLRCSPMKGHSHVYWYRQLPEEGLKFMVYLQKENIIDESGMPKERFSAEFPKEGPSILRIQQVVRGDSAAYFCASSPQGDNQPQHFGDGTRLSIL.

Points on this clone: The germline gene is not matched at one end of the junction; a read error may be the cause. The chain carries TRBV7-9 and TRBJ2-5, with 7 positions matching TRBD1. The CDR3 totals 16 residues. Germline CDR1 SEHNR, CDR2 FQNEAQ (reference sequence). The CDR3 here is CSSSPRGTVVQETQYF. DNA for the CDR3: TGTTCCAGCAGCCCTAGAGGGACAGTCGTTCAAGAGACCCAGTACTTC.